This T cell receptor beta chain was recorded in a study of cytomegalovirus exposure and HLA in healthy donors. Study-wide findings and caveats: Analysis was carried out at a later point, and it linked a missense DCLRE1C variant to TCR beta V- and J-gene trimming.

V dropped 4 bases and J dropped 2 bases, with 15 bases sitting between them. Germline CDR1 reads ENHRY; CDR2 reads SYGVKD. The CDR3 runs 16 residues. PCR used 60 Vbeta primers and 13 Jbeta primers. In the original processing: Tens of millions of unique TCR beta chains, roughly 11 million shared, were counted in a later analysis. The protocol was immunoSEQ multiplex PCR, while the TCRdb copy is restricted to in-frame clones and leaves out a portion. The V and J calls and clone size come from that table; D and trimming were worked out from the DNA. The sample shows about 130,000 clones, 55% to 75% of them seen only once. With respect to this clone: What it recognizes is unknown.

The chain uses TRBV10-3 and TRBJ1-5; no clear D gene. The sequence derives from a human donor in good health. Sequencing was done on a sample of PBMCs. The CDR3 loop reads CAISARSGDGNQPQHF. For the CDR3, the DNA is TGTGCCATCAGTGCGCGCAGCGGCGATGGCAATCAGCCCCAGCATTTT.